Presented here are 14 T cell receptor beta chains from one specimen sequenced in a study of cytomegalovirus exposure and HLA in healthy donors. The PCR employed 60 Vbeta primers together with 13 Jbeta primers. The table came from immunoSEQ multiplex PCR; TCRdb's copy has only in-frame clones and leaves some out. The table gives about 150,000 clones; the top ten clones make up 1.6% of it. Sequencing was done on a sample of PBMCs. The receptor source for this set is a woman aged 45-60 years in good health and CMV-seronegative.

This rearrangement joins TRBV6-1 to TRBJ1-6, with D uncertain. Germline V gives CDR1 MNHNS, CDR2 SASEGT. CDR3 size: 13 residues. Trimming took off 3 bases at V and 7 bases at J, with 7 bases between the two ends. Written as DNA, the CDR3 is TGTGCCAGCAGTGACTCGAGGAATTCACCCCTCCACTTT. Protein: CASSDSRNSPLHF.

On this clone itself: One end of the junction is discordant with germline, which a read error may explain. V and J are TRBV5-1 and TRBJ2-7; D gene ambiguous. Looked up from germline, CDR1 is SGHRS and CDR2 is YFSETQ. The CDR3 is 13 residues long. This CDR3 reads CASSLGGSHEQYF. For the CDR3, the DNA is TGCGCCAGCAGCTTGGGAGGCTCCCACGAGCAGTACTTC.

The J gene is TRBJ2-3, the V gene TRBV15; 12 nucleotides line up with TRBD2. The CDR3 spans 16 residues. J gave up 8 bases and V 1 base, and 7 bases lay outside the gene matches. Looked up from germline, CDR1 is LNHNV and CDR2 is YYDKDF (reference sequence). The CDR3 DNA reads TGTGCCACCAGCAGAGGGCTAGCGGGAGGGGTTTCTACGCAGTATTTT. Amino acids: CATSRGLAGGVSTQYF. Looking up the rest from reference TRBV15 and TRBJ2-3 gives the full variable domain: DAMVIQNPRYQVTQFGKPVTLSCSQTLNHNVMYWYQQKSSQAPKLLFHYYDKDFNNEADTPDNFQSRRPNTSFCFLDIRSPGLGDTAMYLCATSRGLAGGVSTQYFGPGTRLTVL.

The J gene is TRBJ2-2, the V gene TRBV2; TRBD1 aligns across 8 bases. CDR1 SNHLY and CDR2 FYNNEI come from the germline V gene. The V and J ends lost 4 bases and 3 bases, in that order; junction bases with no gene match: 1. This CDR3 has 14 amino acids. For the CDR3, the DNA is TGTGCCAGCAGTGGGGACAGGCACACCGGGGAGCTGTTTTTT. It encodes CASSGDRHTGELFF.

The chain has TRBV30 and TRBJ1-5, with 12 bases lining up with TRBD1. J was trimmed by 5 bases and V by 2 bases; bases with no gene match: 13. From germline, CDR1 is GTSNPN and CDR2 SVGIG (reference sequence). The CDR3 sequence is 18 residues long. The CDR3 nucleotides are TGTGCCTGGAGTCCGGGACAGGGGGCTGGTCGCGGGGATCAGCCCCAGCATTTT. It codes for CAWSPGQGAGRGDQPQHF.

V is TRBV7-6 and J is TRBJ2-1, with 11 bases fitting TRBD2. Germline V lookup: CDR1 SGHVS, CDR2 FNYEAQ. The junction had 4 bases not matched to a gene; V was cut back by 0 bases and J by 3 bases. This CDR3 comprises 17 residues. CDR3 loop: CASSLALGTSGYNEQFF. The CDR3 DNA reads as TGTGCCAGCAGCTTAGCTCTGGGGACTAGCGGCTACAATGAGCAGTTCTTC.

The rearrangement uses TRBV19 and TRBJ2-5, with 7 nucleotides matching TRBD2. The trim removed 5 bases at V and 2 bases at J, leaving 2 bases unmatched. This CDR3 comprises 13 residues. Germline values: CDR1 LNHDA, CDR2 SQIVND (reference sequence). The CDR3: CASSWRGQETQYF. The CDR3, as DNA: TGTGCCAGTAGTTGGCGGGGGCAAGAGACCCAGTACTTC.

The rearrangement uses TRBV2 and TRBJ1-6; D unclear. The V end was cut by 2 bases, the J end by 7 bases, with 6 bases between. Germline V gives CDR1 SNHLY, CDR2 FYNNEI. The CDR3 sequence is 13 residues long. This CDR3 reads CASSEWRNSPLHF. The CDR3 region has the DNA TGTGCCAGCAGTGAATGGAGGAATTCACCCCTCCACTTT.

This sequence joins TRBV12-5 and TRBJ1-6; tentatively, D is TRBD1 (5 bases). The CDR3 length is 17 residues. V gave up 3 bases and J gave up 10 bases, with 22 bases separating them. Per the germline V gene, CDR1 is LGHNT and CDR2 is FRNRAP. CDR3 region: CASGFLLPGSPGSPLHF. In DNA, the CDR3 is TGTGCTAGTGGTTTCCTCCTCCCGGGTAGCCCAGGGTCACCCCTCCACTTT. The variable domain in full, completed from reference TRBV12-5 and TRBJ1-6, reads DARVTQTPRHKVTEMGQEVTMRCQPILGHNTVFWYRQTMMQGLELLAYFRNRAPLDDSGMPKDRFSAEMPDATLATLKIQPSEPRDSAVYFCASGFLLPGSPGSPLHFGNGTRLTVT.

The chain has TRBV18 and TRBJ2-1; maybe TRBD2 (6 bases). Germline V CDR1 and CDR2: KGHSH, LQKENI. The CDR3 is made up of 17 amino acids. Deletions cut 3 bases from V and 1 base from J, with 16 bases between. This CDR3 reads CASSPRDFQRSYNEQFF. DNA of the CDR3: TGTGCCAGCTCACCCAGGGACTTTCAAAGATCCTACAATGAGCAGTTCTTC.

This chain links TRBV6-1 with TRBJ2-5; TRBD1 might be the D (6 bases). Germline loops: CDR1 MNHNS, CDR2 SASEGT. Trimming shortened V by 0 bases and J by 4 bases, and 15 bases separated the two germline ends. This CDR3 comprises 16 residues. CDR3 amino acids: CASSEALIGGRETQYF. The CDR3, as DNA: TGTGCCAGCAGTGAAGCGCTTATAGGGGGAAGAGAGACCCAGTACTTC.

The rearrangement links TRBV11-1 to TRBJ1-1; D not resolved. Looked up from germline, CDR1 is SGHAT and CDR2 is FQDESV (reference sequence). The CDR3 extends over 15 amino acids. Trimming cost V 3 bases and J 1 base, with 12 bases left between them. The CDR3 loop reads CASSFNGVGNTEAFF. CDR3 bases: TGTGCCAGCAGCTTTAACGGGGTCGGGAACACTGAAGCTTTCTTT.

The V call is TRBV6-1, the J call TRBJ1-2; D is unresolved. The V and J ends lost 8 bases and 4 bases respectively, with 8 bases between them. CDR1 is MNHNS, CDR2 SASEGT, per germline. The CDR3 runs 11 residues. CDR3 region: CASSLGYGYTF. DNA for the CDR3: TGTGCCAGCTCTCTCGGCTATGGCTACACCTTC.

The chain recombines TRBV10-3 with TRBJ1-2, with 7 bases lining up with TRBD1. The CDR3 consists of 14 residues. V lost 3 bases, J lost 4 bases, and 5 bases stayed unmatched. The germline V gene encodes CDR1 ENHRY and CDR2 SYGVKD. CDR3 nucleotides: TGTGCCATCAGTGAAACAGGGGATCGCTATGGCTACACCTTC. Translated, it gives CAISETGDRYGYTF.